This TCR beta chain stems from a study of shared clonotypes between healthy human individuals. As for this clone: Other DNA sequences of this sample code for an identical CDR3.

The germline V gene has CDR1 MDHEN and CDR2 SYDVKM. Germline trimming cut 6 bases from V and 8 bases from J; bases unmatched to any gene: 10. The CDR3 is 14 amino acids. Only in-frame clones appear in the TCRdb table, and some are missing; sequencing was by immunoSEQ multiplex PCR. There are over 1.4 million clones in the sample; roughly 96% occur only once, and approximately 1.1% lies in the top ten. Every contributor of samples was a Caucasian grown-up residing in Nashville, Tennessee. The TCR comes from a man under 40 in good health. The chain carries TRBV28 and TRBJ1-2; TRBD1 aligns across 9 bases. Sequencing was carried out using naive CD4+ T cells sorted from blood. Subset in this sample: CD45RA+ positively selected. CDR3 loop: CASRLPGQGGGYTF. CDR3 bases: TGTGCCAGCAGACTACCGGGACAGGGTGGAGGCTACACCTTC.